The sequence of this T cell receptor (beta chain) was determined in a study of T cells in women clearing cervical HPV infection. Study results and limitations: A classifier using richness and V gene abundances reached an AUC of under 0.9.

Sequenced by immunoSEQ multiplex PCR; TCRdb stores in-frame clones only, minus some. The sample has about 14,000 clones, and its top ten clones hold under 25%. Details on this clone: Antigen specificity is unknown.

This clonotype was obtained from a woman between 18 and 70 years old with a cervical HPV16 infection that either progressed to CIN3+ or cleared (not recorded which). Sequenced sample: blood buffy coat.

The covered CDR3 bases are TGTGCCAGCAGAGTCACTAGCGGGTCCTACGAC. This translates into CASRVTSGSYD. The whole CDR3 protein reads CASRVTSGSYDYTF. J is TRBJ1-2 and V is TRBV7-2, with D uncertain. The CDR3 end lies 3 residues beyond the end of the read and is filled in from the germline J gene. Germline V gene data show CDR1 as SGHTA and CDR2 as FQGNSA. This CDR3 has 14 residues.